Sequencing of this TCR beta chain was carried out in a study of blood T cell repertoires in COVID-19. Per germline, CDR1 LNHDA and CDR2 SQIVND (reference sequence). The ends were cut back, 6 bases at V and 7 bases at J, with 18 bases in the middle. The CDR3 loop spans 14 amino acids. This clone appeared a single time. Produced via immunoSEQ multiplex PCR; TCRdb's table is partial and in-frame only. The data hold about 190,000 clones, with more than 60% observed a single time. The chain employs TRBV19 and TRBJ1-2; D is perhaps TRBD1 (6 bases). This TCR was sampled from a man aged 50-60 years who had recovered from COVID-19. The sample consisted of peripheral blood. The CDR3 DNA is TGTGCCAGTAGCCCGACAGGACCGGGGGGTGGCTACACCTTC. It is translated as CASSPTGPGGGYTF.